This is a list of T cell receptor beta chains from one sample in a study of T cell responses to AZD1222 COVID-19 vaccine. The repertoire was sequenced with immunoSEQ multiplex PCR; TCRdb's copy has only in-frame clones and lacks some. The sample has about 120,000 clones; 88% are singletons. Sequenced material: peripheral blood, taken on day 0 of MenACWY control vaccination. The origin of the receptors is an adult in good health. CDR3s include the opening cysteine and the closing phenylalanine or tryptophan. Each record gives: CDR3 DNA, CDR3 protein, J gene, V gene, clone size, D gene. D genes are given only for firm matches. The listing skips clone size in some rows; elsewhere it reads once, few, many or a size class.

DNA: TGTGCCTGGGGGGGCCTGGGGGACTCCTATGGCTACACCTTC
CDR3: CAWGGLGDSYGYTF
J: TRBJ1-2
V: TRBV30
size: NA
D: NA

DNA: TGTGCCAGCAGTTTGGGGGCAACTAATGAAAAACTGTTTTTT
CDR3: CASSLGATNEKLFF
J: TRBJ1-4
V: TRBV7-9
size: once
D: NA

DNA: TGTGCCAGCAGTGACCCTCCGGGAATCCACAATGAGCAGTTCTTC
CDR3: CASSDPPGIHNEQFF
J: TRBJ2-1
V: TRBV2
size: NA
D: NA

DNA: TGTGCCGGCAAATTACAGGGTTACACTGAAGCTTTCTTT
CDR3: CAGKLQGYTEAFF
J: TRBJ1-1
V: TRBV6-5
size: NA
D: NA

DNA: TGTGCCAGCTCACCCACCTTGGGTCAGAAAAACTATGGCTACACCTTC
CDR3: CASSPTLGQKNYGYTF
J: TRBJ1-2
V: TRBV18
size: NA
D: NA

DNA: TGTGCCACCAGCAGAGATCTGCGAAGCGAGCAGTACTTC
CDR3: CATSRDLRSEQYF
J: TRBJ2-7
V: TRBV15
size: once
D: NA

DNA: TGTGCCAGCAGTGAAGCGGGGGGTAGCGGGAAAAGTTCCTACAATGAGCAGTTCTTC
CDR3: CASSEAGGSGKSSYNEQFF
J: TRBJ2-1
V: TRBV2
size: NA
D: TRBD2

DNA: TGCGCCAGCAGCCTTAGCGGGAGGAACTACGAGCAGTACTTC
CDR3: CASSLSGRNYEQYF
J: TRBJ2-7
V: TRBV5-1
size: NA
D: TRBD2

DNA: TGTGCCAGCAGAAGACAGGAAAACACTGAAGCTTTCTTT
CDR3: CASRRQENTEAFF
J: TRBJ1-1
V: TRBV12-3/TRBV12-4
size: NA
D: NA

DNA: TGTGCCAGCAGCTCGTGGGCCGTGATTGGGGCAAGGGAGCCCCAGCATTTT
CDR3: CASSSWAVIGAREPQHF
J: TRBJ1-5
V: TRBV5-6
size: few
D: NA

DNA: TGTGCCAGCAGTTTAGGTGGTACCAGGGTCGAGCAGTACTTC
CDR3: CASSLGGTRVEQYF
J: TRBJ2-7
V: TRBV27
size: NA
D: NA

DNA: TGTGCCAGCTCACCAGAGCGCGATCAGCCCCAGCATTTT
CDR3: CASSPERDQPQHF
J: TRBJ1-5
V: TRBV18
size: NA
D: NA

DNA: TGTGCCAGCAGCCGAGACAGTGGGGAGCTGTTTTTT
CDR3: CASSRDSGELFF
J: TRBJ2-2
V: TRBV14
size: NA
D: NA

DNA: TGTGCCAGCAGTAATTATGCAGGGCGTTCCGCCAAAAACATTCAGTACTTC
CDR3: CASSNYAGRSAKNIQYF
J: TRBJ2-4
V: TRBV2
size: NA
D: NA

DNA: TGTGCCAGCAGCCCCCGGGACAGGGGGAGGGATTCACCCCTCCACTTT
CDR3: CASSPRDRGRDSPLHF
J: TRBJ1-6
V: TRBV11-2
size: few
D: TRBD1

DNA: TGTGCCAGCAGCTTTCTCGAGACCCAGTACTTC
CDR3: CASSFLETQYF
J: TRBJ2-5
V: TRBV5-4
size: NA
D: NA

DNA: TGTGCCAGCAGTACAGTGTATGGCTACACCTTC
CDR3: CASSTVYGYTF
J: TRBJ1-2
V: TRBV28
size: NA
D: NA

DNA: TGTGCCAGCAGACCTTCGGGGACCCTCGGAAACACCATATATTTT
CDR3: CASRPSGTLGNTIYF
J: TRBJ1-3
V: TRBV28
size: NA
D: NA

DNA: TGTGCCAGCAGAGAAACCGGGACCAGGGGGTCACCCCTCCACTTT
CDR3: CASRETGTRGSPLHF
J: TRBJ1-6
V: TRBV2
size: NA
D: TRBD1

DNA: TGTGCCAGCTCTGTACGGCGGGGTCAGTACGGCACTGAAGCTTTCTTT
CDR3: CASSVRRGQYGTEAFF
J: TRBJ1-1
V: TRBV2
size: NA
D: NA

DNA: TGCGCCAGCAGCTTGTCTAACTCTCGGATACTTTACGAGCAGTACTTC
CDR3: CASSLSNSRILYEQYF
J: TRBJ2-7
V: TRBV5-1
size: NA
D: NA

DNA: TGTGCCTGGAGTGTTTGGGCCAAAGCTTTCTTT
CDR3: CAWSVWAKAFF
J: TRBJ1-1
V: TRBV30
size: NA
D: NA

DNA: TGTGCCAGCAGGAGCGGGAGAAGTGGTACGCAGTATTTT
CDR3: CASRSGRSGTQYF
J: TRBJ2-3
V: TRBV3-1/TRBV3-2
size: NA
D: TRBD2

DNA: TGTGCCAGCAGACTGGTTCGCACAGATACGCAGTATTTT
CDR3: CASRLVRTDTQYF
J: TRBJ2-3
V: TRBV5-6
size: NA
D: NA

DNA: TGTGCCAGCTCAGCCGGGACAGGGGTAGAAAAACTGTTTTTT
CDR3: CASSAGTGVEKLFF
J: TRBJ1-4
V: TRBV2
size: NA
D: TRBD1

DNA: TGTGCCAGCAGCTTAAGGGCGGGCACAGATACGCAGTATTTT
CDR3: CASSLRAGTDTQYF
J: TRBJ2-3
V: TRBV7-3
size: once
D: NA

DNA: TGTGCCAGCAGTCCGGACGCCGGCTCTGGAAACACCATATATTTT
CDR3: CASSPDAGSGNTIYF
J: TRBJ1-3
V: TRBV6-5
size: NA
D: NA

DNA: TGTGCCAGCAGCTTAGACGGGACTAGCGGGGCTGAGCAGTTCTTC
CDR3: CASSLDGTSGAEQFF
J: TRBJ2-1
V: TRBV11-1
size: NA
D: TRBD2

DNA: TGTGCCAGCAGCACCTCAGGGGGGGGCACAGATACGCAGTATTTT
CDR3: CASSTSGGGTDTQYF
J: TRBJ2-3
V: TRBV6-4
size: NA
D: NA

DNA: TGTGCCAGCAGCCCGTATTTGGGGGTTTGGACTGAAGCTTTCTTT
CDR3: CASSPYLGVWTEAFF
J: TRBJ1-1
V: TRBV11-1
size: NA
D: NA

DNA: TGCAGTGCCGACTCCAGCGATACGCAGTATTTT
CDR3: CSADSSDTQYF
J: TRBJ2-3
V: TRBV20-1
size: NA
D: NA

DNA: TGTGCCACCAGCTGGGCCATCGGGGGCGAGCAGTACTTC
CDR3: CATSWAIGGEQYF
J: TRBJ2-7
V: TRBV15
size: once
D: NA

DNA: TGTGCCAGCAGCTTGAAATTACAGGGTGCTAGCTCCTACGAGCAGTACTTC
CDR3: CASSLKLQGASSYEQYF
J: TRBJ2-7
V: TRBV5-5
size: NA
D: NA

DNA: TGTGCCAGCAGTCAGGGGTTCGACACCGGGGAGCTGTTTTTT
CDR3: CASSQGFDTGELFF
J: TRBJ2-2
V: TRBV27
size: NA
D: NA

DNA: TGTGCCAGCAGTTTTAAGTCGAACACTGAAGCTTTCTTT
CDR3: CASSFKSNTEAFF
J: TRBJ1-1
V: TRBV6-4
size: NA
D: NA

DNA: TGTGCCAGCAGTCCAATACTAAGAGATGAAAAACTGTTTTTT
CDR3: CASSPILRDEKLFF
J: TRBJ1-4
V: TRBV27
size: once
D: NA

DNA: TGTGCCAGCAGCCCACCGCCGGAGGGCCTTGGCAATGAGCAGTTCTTC
CDR3: CASSPPPEGLGNEQFF
J: TRBJ2-1
V: TRBV5-6
size: once
D: NA

DNA: TGTGCCACCAGTCAGGGGGCAGGGGAGCTGTTTTTT
CDR3: CATSQGAGELFF
J: TRBJ2-2
V: TRBV24-1
size: NA
D: TRBD1

DNA: TGTGCTAGCAGCCCCCACGGACTAGCGGGAGAAGAGACCCAGTACTTC
CDR3: CASSPHGLAGEETQYF
J: TRBJ2-5
V: TRBV7-7
size: once
D: TRBD2

DNA: TGTGCCAGCTCACCCGGGGGGGAAAAACTGTTTTTT
CDR3: CASSPGGEKLFF
J: TRBJ1-4
V: TRBV18
size: NA
D: NA

DNA: TGTGCCAGCAGCTTTGGCAGGGTCTCTATTCTGTACGGCTACACCTTC
CDR3: CASSFGRVSILYGYTF
J: TRBJ1-2
V: TRBV5-6
size: NA
D: NA

DNA: TGCGCCAGCAGTCGGGACAGTAACTACGAGCAGTACTTC
CDR3: CASSRDSNYEQYF
J: TRBJ2-7
V: TRBV5-1
size: NA
D: TRBD1

DNA: TGTGCCAGCCACAGAGGCGGAATTAATGGCTACACCTTC
CDR3: CASHRGGINGYTF
J: TRBJ1-2
V: TRBV9
size: NA
D: NA

DNA: TGTGCCAGCAGCCAGCCCAGGGTAGAGACCCAGTACTTC
CDR3: CASSQPRVETQYF
J: TRBJ2-5
V: TRBV11-2
size: NA
D: NA

DNA: TGTGCCAGCAGCCCCCCGGTGCAGGCTAACTCCTATCAGCCCCAGCATTTT
CDR3: CASSPPVQANSYQPQHF
J: TRBJ1-5
V: TRBV7-7
size: NA
D: NA

DNA: TGTGCCAGCAGTTCCCTCCGGGACGAGCAGTACTTC
CDR3: CASSSLRDEQYF
J: TRBJ2-7
V: TRBV27
size: NA
D: NA

DNA: TGTGCCAGCAGCGTGGGACTAGCGGGCTCCTCCTACGAGCAGTACTTC
CDR3: CASSVGLAGSSYEQYF
J: TRBJ2-7
V: TRBV9
size: NA
D: TRBD2

DNA: TGTGCCAGCAGCTGGGGGGCAGCTAACTATGGCTACACCTTC
CDR3: CASSWGAANYGYTF
J: TRBJ1-2
V: TRBV7-9
size: NA
D: NA

DNA: TGCGCCAGCAGCCAAGCGGGGATGGCTTTCTTT
CDR3: CASSQAGMAFF
J: TRBJ1-1
V: TRBV4-1
size: NA
D: NA

DNA: TGTGCCAGCAGCTTAGTGCGTCGGGGCTACGAGCAGTACTTC
CDR3: CASSLVRRGYEQYF
J: TRBJ2-7
V: TRBV7-2
size: NA
D: NA

DNA: TGTGCCAGCAGTTTTAGGGGGGGCGAGCAGTACTTC
CDR3: CASSFRGGEQYF
J: TRBJ2-7
V: TRBV28
size: NA
D: NA

DNA: TGCAGTGCCTCGGACCTCGGGGGCTACACCTTC
CDR3: CSASDLGGYTF
J: TRBJ1-2
V: TRBV20-1
size: NA
D: NA

DNA: TGTGCCATCAGTGAGTCCTCAAGAAAGGACAGGGAGAACACTGAAGCTTTCTTT
CDR3: CAISESSRKDRENTEAFF
J: TRBJ1-1
V: TRBV10-3
size: NA
D: TRBD1